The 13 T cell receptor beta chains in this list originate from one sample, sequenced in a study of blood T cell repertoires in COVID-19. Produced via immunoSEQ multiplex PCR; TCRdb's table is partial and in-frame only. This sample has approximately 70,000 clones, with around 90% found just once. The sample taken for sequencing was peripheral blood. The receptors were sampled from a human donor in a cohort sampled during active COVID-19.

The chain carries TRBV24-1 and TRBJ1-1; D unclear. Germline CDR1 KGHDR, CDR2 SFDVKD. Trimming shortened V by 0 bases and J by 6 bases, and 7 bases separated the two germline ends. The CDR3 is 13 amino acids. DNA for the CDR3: TGTGCCACCAGTGATTTGGGGAGCGCTGAAGCTTTCTTT. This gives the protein CATSDLGSAEAFF.

CDR3 nucleotide sequence: TGTGCCAGCAGCCGGTGGGAGTATGGAAACACCATATATTTT. Its translation: CASSRWEYGNTIYF. The genes are TRBV5-6 and TRBJ1-3; D is unresolved. The CDR3 has 14 amino acids. V was pared by 4 bases and J by 3 bases, with 11 bases between. CDR1 SGHDT and CDR2 YYEEEE come from the germline V gene.

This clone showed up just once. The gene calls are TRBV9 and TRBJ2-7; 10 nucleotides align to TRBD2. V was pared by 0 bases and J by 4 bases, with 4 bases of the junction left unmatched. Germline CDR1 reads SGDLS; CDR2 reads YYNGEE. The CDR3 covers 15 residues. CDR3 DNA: TGTGCCAGCAGCGTAGGAAAAGCGGGGGGGTACGAGCAGTACTTC. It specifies CASSVGKAGGYEQYF.

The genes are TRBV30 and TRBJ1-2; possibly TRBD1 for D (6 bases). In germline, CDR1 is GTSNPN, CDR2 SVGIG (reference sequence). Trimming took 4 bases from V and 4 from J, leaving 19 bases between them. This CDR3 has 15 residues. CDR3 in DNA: TGTGCCTGGAATCTACACGCAACAGGGCCCTATGGCTACACCTTC. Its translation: CAWNLHATGPYGYTF.

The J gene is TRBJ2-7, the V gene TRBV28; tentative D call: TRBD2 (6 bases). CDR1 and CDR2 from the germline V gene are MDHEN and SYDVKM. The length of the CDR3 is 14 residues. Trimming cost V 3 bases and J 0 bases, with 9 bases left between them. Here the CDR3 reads CASSLAGTSYEQYF. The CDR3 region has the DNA TGTGCCAGCAGTTTGGCGGGGACCTCCTACGAGCAGTACTTC.

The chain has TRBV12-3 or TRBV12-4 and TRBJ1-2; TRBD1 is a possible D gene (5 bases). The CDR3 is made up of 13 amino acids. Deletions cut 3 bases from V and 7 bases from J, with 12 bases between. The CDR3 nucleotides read TGTGCCAGCAGTTTGGGGGGACTCTCTGGCTACACCTTC. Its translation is CASSLGGLSGYTF.

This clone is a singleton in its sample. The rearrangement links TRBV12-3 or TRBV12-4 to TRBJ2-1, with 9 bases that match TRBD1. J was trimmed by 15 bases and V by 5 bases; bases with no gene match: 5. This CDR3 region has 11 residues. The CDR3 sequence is CASSLRDRVFF. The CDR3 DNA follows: TGTGCCAGCAGTCTCCGGGACAGGGTGTTCTTC.

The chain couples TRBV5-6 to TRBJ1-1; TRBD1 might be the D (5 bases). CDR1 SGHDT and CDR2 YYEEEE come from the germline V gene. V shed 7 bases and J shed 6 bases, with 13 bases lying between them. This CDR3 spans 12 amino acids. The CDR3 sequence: CASGRGISEAFF. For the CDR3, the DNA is TGTGCCAGCGGGCGGGGGATCTCTGAAGCTTTCTTT.

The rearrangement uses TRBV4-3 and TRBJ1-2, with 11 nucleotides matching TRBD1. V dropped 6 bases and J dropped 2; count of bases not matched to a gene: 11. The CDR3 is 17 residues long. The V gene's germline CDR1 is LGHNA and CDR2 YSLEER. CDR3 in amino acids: CASSRTTGTGGNYGYTF. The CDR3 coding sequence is TGCGCCAGCAGTAGGACAACCGGGACAGGGGGGAACTATGGCTACACCTTC.

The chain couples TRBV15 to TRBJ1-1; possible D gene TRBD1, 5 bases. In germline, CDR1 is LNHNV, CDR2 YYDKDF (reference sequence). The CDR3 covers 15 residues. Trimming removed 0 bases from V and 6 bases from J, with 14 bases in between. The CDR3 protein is CATSRDRGLAAEAFF. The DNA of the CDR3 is TGTGCCACCAGCAGAGATAGGGGACTGGCCGCTGAAGCTTTCTTT.

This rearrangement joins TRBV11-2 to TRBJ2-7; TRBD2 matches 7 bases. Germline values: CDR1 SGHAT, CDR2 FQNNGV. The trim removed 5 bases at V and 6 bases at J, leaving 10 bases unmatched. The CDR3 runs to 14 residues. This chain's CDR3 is CASSTPRVAGEQYF. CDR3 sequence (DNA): TGTGCCAGCAGCACCCCGAGGGTAGCGGGCGAGCAGTACTTC.

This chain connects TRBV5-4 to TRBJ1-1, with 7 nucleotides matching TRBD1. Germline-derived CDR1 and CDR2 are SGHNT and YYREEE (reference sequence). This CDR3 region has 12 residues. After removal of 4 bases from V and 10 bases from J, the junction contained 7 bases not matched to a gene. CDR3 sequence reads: CASSLQTGLAFF. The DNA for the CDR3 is TGTGCCAGCAGCCTGCAGACAGGGCTAGCTTTCTTT.

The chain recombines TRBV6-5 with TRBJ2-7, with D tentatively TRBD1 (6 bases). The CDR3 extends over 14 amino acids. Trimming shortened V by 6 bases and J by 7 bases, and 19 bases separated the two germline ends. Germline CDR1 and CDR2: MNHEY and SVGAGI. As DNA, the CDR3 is TGTGCCAGCAGAATCCGGGACACCGGGCGGGAGCAGTACTTC. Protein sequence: CASRIRDTGREQYF.